This TCR beta chain was captured in a study of CD8+ T cells in alopecia areata. Turning to this clone: The target antigen is unknown.

Findings and caveats of the study: Unlike in mice, where it was clearer, TCR sharing across patients was less clear, possibly HLA-related. Lesional scalp, especially alopecia totalis/universalis, showed higher clonality than normal scalp.

V lost 3 bases, J lost 7 bases, and 5 bases stayed unmatched. Per germline, CDR1 MDHEN and CDR2 SYDVKM. The CDR3 is 13 residues long. Sequencing used cDNA as its template, made by extracting RNA and reverse transcribing it. Some clones are missing from TCRdb's copy, which holds only in-frame ones; the method was immunoSEQ multiplex PCR. This table has 130,000 to 150,000 clones, less than 65% appearing once. The sample consisted of CD8+ T cells sorted from blood. The chain has TRBV28 and TRBJ2-7, with TRBD1 matching over 8 bases. The clonotype originates from a human donor in good health. The CDR3 DNA reads as TGTGCCAGCAGTTTTTCAGGGGGCAGGGAGCAGTACTTC. Residues: CASSFSGGREQYF.